This T cell receptor beta chain was profiled in a study of control samples from healthy donors and cancer patients. Measured with immunoSEQ multiplex PCR; TCRdb has only the in-frame clones, and not every one. The profile shows 150,000 to 190,000 clones, approximately 93% of them singletons. Germline CDR1 reads SGHRS; CDR2 reads YFSETQ. V was clipped by 2 bases and J by 4 bases; unmatched bases: 12. This CDR3 has 16 amino acids. Sequenced input: blood. The sequence was obtained from a man aged 45 to 65 in good health. The chain has TRBV5-1 and TRBJ2-7; 7 nucleotides match TRBD1. This chain's CDR3 is CASSFTLDRAPYEQYF. CDR3 sequence (DNA): TGCGCCAGCAGCTTTACCCTTGACAGGGCCCCATACGAGCAGTACTTC.